These 20 T cell receptor beta chains share one sample of origin, sequenced in a study of OX40 agonist ivuxolimab in advanced cancers. The protocol was immunoSEQ multiplex PCR, while the TCRdb copy is restricted to in-frame clones and leaves out a portion. The data show tens of thousands of clones, more than 80% seen once. Here the sequenced sample was CD4+ or CD8+ T cells sorted from blood, taken in a trial of the OX40 agonist ivuxolimab. Receptors originate from an adult with an advanced solid tumor such as melanoma, head and neck, liver or kidney cancer.

The chain links TRBV7-2 to TRBJ2-5; TRBD2 aligns across 7 bases. With 8 bases clipped from V and 5 bases from J, the junction kept 23 bases outside the gene matches. Germline CDR1 reads SGHTA; CDR2 reads FQGNSA. The CDR3 sequence is 18 residues long. The CDR3 spells CASRSQRVGAGARETQYF. As DNA, the CDR3 is TGTGCCAGCCGGTCTCAGAGGGTTGGGGCGGGAGCCCGGGAGACCCAGTACTTC. Using reference TRBV7-2 and TRBJ2-5 for the parts outside the CDR3, the full variable domain is GAGVSQSPSNKVTEKGKDVELRCDPISGHTALYWYRQSLGQGLEFLIYFQGNSAPDKSGLPSDRFSAERTGGSVSTLTIQRTQQEDSAVYLCASRSQRVGAGARETQYFGPGTRLLVL.

The V gene is TRBV7-9, the J gene TRBJ1-3; D ambiguous. Germline V gives CDR1 SEHNR, CDR2 FQNEAQ (reference sequence). Trimming stripped 1 base from V and 8 bases from J, with 6 bases between. This CDR3 comprises 12 residues. The CDR3 sequence: CASSLDWDTIYF. The CDR3 nucleotides are TGTGCCAGCAGCTTAGATTGGGACACCATATATTTT.

This clone was counted a single time. The V call is TRBV12-2, the J call TRBJ1-2; TRBD1 was called by the table and not checked on the DNA. TRBV12-2 is classified as a pseudogene. CDR3 length: 16 residues. The CDR3 sequence: CASRHGTGHPGYGYTF. The CDR3 DNA reads TGTGCAAGTCGACACGGGACAGGCCATCCGGGCTATGGCTACACCTTC.

This sequence joins TRBV28 and TRBJ2-7, with 14 bases identical to TRBD2. V gave up 3 bases and J gave up 5 bases; unmatched junction bases: 3. The germline CDR1 and CDR2 sequences are MDHEN and SYDVKM. CDR3 length: 15 amino acids. The CDR3: CASSLGGLAGDEQYF. The CDR3 DNA sequence: TGTGCCAGCAGTTTGGGGGGACTAGCGGGAGACGAGCAGTACTTC.

The genes are TRBV19 and TRBJ2-1; D possibly corresponds to TRBD1 (5 bases). The CDR3 contains 15 residues. Germline values: CDR1 LNHDA, CDR2 SQIVND (reference sequence). V was shortened by 2 bases and J by 4 bases, with 12 bases between the two germline ends. In DNA, the CDR3 is TGTGCCAGTAGTATACAGGGATCAGGGTACAATGAGCAGTTCTTC. This sequence encodes CASSIQGSGYNEQFF.

The chain carries TRBV18 and TRBJ2-1; TRBD2 matches at 8 bases. CDR3 size: 15 residues. Germline CDR1 is KGHSH and CDR2 is LQKENI. The V and J ends lost 3 bases and 1 base, in that order; junction bases with no gene match: 2. The CDR3 sequence: CASSPTSGSYNEQFF. For the CDR3, the DNA is TGTGCCAGCTCACCCACTAGCGGTTCCTACAATGAGCAGTTCTTC.

The chain joins TRBV7-9 to TRBJ2-7, with D perhaps given as TRBD1 or TRBD2 (5 bases each). The germline V gene encodes CDR1 SEHNR and CDR2 FQNEAQ (reference sequence). The CDR3 covers 13 residues. The V end was cut by 4 bases, the J end by 2 bases, with 9 bases between. The CDR3 DNA reads as TGTGCCAGCAGCTCGGGACCGCCCTACGAGCAGTACTTC. Its protein product is CASSSGPPYEQYF.

The chain uses TRBV6-5 and TRBJ2-2; tentatively, D is TRBD2 (6 bases). V lost 4 bases to trimming and J lost 3 bases, with 9 bases between them. Germline loops: CDR1 MNHEY, CDR2 SVGAGI. The CDR3 covers 14 residues. Here the CDR3 reads CASSSRLDTGELFF. CDR3 coding DNA: TGTGCCAGCAGTTCCCGACTAGACACCGGGGAGCTGTTTTTT.

The chain uses TRBV5-1 and TRBJ2-5; D is possibly TRBD2 (5 bases). Trimming stripped 0 bases from V and 5 bases from J, with 14 bases between. This CDR3 comprises 15 residues. Germline CDR1 and CDR2: SGHRS and YFSETQ. In nucleotides, the CDR3 is TGCGCCAGCAGCTTGGTGCGGGCAGGCGGCGAGACCCAGTACTTC. This sequence encodes CASSLVRAGGETQYF.

The rearrangement joins TRBV5-1 to TRBJ1-1, with no clear D. Germline values: CDR1 SGHRS, CDR2 YFSETQ. The CDR3 covers 14 residues. The germline V and J ends were trimmed by 4 bases and 0 bases, with 10 bases remaining between them. The CDR3 here is CASSNRAVNTEAFF. The CDR3 DNA reads TGCGCCAGCAGCAACCGGGCAGTGAACACTGAAGCTTTCTTT.

CDR3 sequence reads: CASRLEGAEDLSNQPQHF. The CDR3 bases are TGTGCCAGCAGGTTGGAGGGGGCGGAGGATCTTAGCAATCAGCCCCAGCATTTT. This chain joins TRBV7-9 and TRBJ1-5, with 7 bases lining up with TRBD1. Trimming removed 6 bases from V and 0 bases from J; junction bases left unmatched: 14. The CDR3 spans 18 residues. Germline lookup yields CDR1 SEHNR and CDR2 FQNEAQ (reference sequence).

V usage is TRBV5-6 and J usage is TRBJ2-3; 7 nucleotides agree with TRBD2. Germline V gives CDR1 SGHDT, CDR2 YYEEEE. The CDR3 length is 15 residues. The V segment lost 3 bases and the J segment 7 bases; nucleotides outside the gene matches: 11. The CDR3 DNA reads as TGTGCCAGCAGCTGGCGTGGGGGGGGAGTGAATACGCAGTATTTT. Protein sequence: CASSWRGGGVNTQYF.

The gene calls are TRBV11-2 and TRBJ2-3; D gene unclear. Trimming stripped 0 bases from V and 6 bases from J, with 13 bases between. The CDR3 length is 15 residues. Germline lookup yields CDR1 SGHAT and CDR2 FQNNGV. CDR3 in DNA: TGTGCCAGCAGCTTAGAAATGGACGGAACGGATACGCAGTATTTT. Translated, it gives CASSLEMDGTDTQYF.

This clone was detected only once. The rearrangement uses TRBV6-1 and TRBJ2-7, with D possibly matching TRBD2 (6 bases). Trimming took 2 bases from V and 6 from J, leaving 14 bases between them. Germline lookup yields CDR1 MNHNS and CDR2 SASEGT. The CDR3 is 14 residues long. Written as DNA, the CDR3 is TGTGCCAGCAGTGAAAGGACGGCCGGGGGCGAGCAGTACTTC. Its translation is CASSERTAGGEQYF.

This chain links TRBV28 with TRBJ2-7; D possibly corresponds to TRBD2 (6 bases). Trimming left V 3 bases short and J 1 base short, with 10 bases between. The CDR3 loop spans 14 amino acids. Germline loops: CDR1 MDHEN, CDR2 SYDVKM. CDR3 amino acids: CASSFYSGSYEQYF. The CDR3 DNA reads as TGTGCCAGCAGTTTTTACAGCGGGTCCTACGAGCAGTACTTC.

This clone showed up just a few times. The chain employs TRBV6-5 and TRBJ2-7, with 8 positions matching TRBD2. With V trimmed by 8 bases and J by 5 bases, 11 bases remained unmatched. This CDR3 region has 14 residues. Germline CDR1 MNHEY, CDR2 SVGAGI. The CDR3 here is CASATSGREDEQYF. The CDR3 bases are TGTGCCAGCGCCACTAGCGGCAGGGAGGACGAGCAGTACTTC.

The chain employs TRBV4-1 and TRBJ2-3; TRBD2 might be the D (5 bases). The germline V gene has CDR1 MGHRA and CDR2 YSYEKL. The CDR3 length is 14 residues. V dropped 1 base and J dropped 1 base, with 6 bases sitting between them. CDR3: CASSQGGGTDTQYF. The CDR3 bases are TGCGCCAGCAGCCAAGGGGGAGGCACAGATACGCAGTATTTT.

The chain recombines TRBV6-6 with TRBJ1-4; D gene unclear. Trimming left V 8 bases short and J 5 bases short, with 15 bases between. Germline V lookup: CDR1 MNHNY, CDR2 SVGAGI (reference sequence). This CDR3 comprises 14 residues. The CDR3 DNA reads as TGTGCCAGCCGTCCGACGGGAACAAATGAAAAACTGTTTTTT. As protein: CASRPTGTNEKLFF.

This clone appeared a single time. V is TRBV7-8 and J is TRBJ2-1; D tentatively fits TRBD1 or TRBD2 (5 bases each). V lost 5 bases to trimming and J lost 8 bases, with 7 bases between them. CDR3 length: 11 residues. CDR1 and CDR2 (germline): SGHVS, FQNEAQ. In DNA, the CDR3 is TGTGCCAGCAGCCGAGGGGATGAGCAGTTCTTC. This codes for CASSRGDEQFF.

DNA of the CDR3: TGTGCCAGCAGGACGGGGAGAGAGACCCAGTACTTC. It is translated as CASRTGRETQYF. The chain links TRBV6-5 to TRBJ2-5; D may be TRBD2 (5 bases). Germline V gives CDR1 MNHEY, CDR2 SVGAGI. This CDR3 contains 12 residues. The V gene lost 6 bases and the J gene lost 4 bases, with 9 bases spanning the gap.